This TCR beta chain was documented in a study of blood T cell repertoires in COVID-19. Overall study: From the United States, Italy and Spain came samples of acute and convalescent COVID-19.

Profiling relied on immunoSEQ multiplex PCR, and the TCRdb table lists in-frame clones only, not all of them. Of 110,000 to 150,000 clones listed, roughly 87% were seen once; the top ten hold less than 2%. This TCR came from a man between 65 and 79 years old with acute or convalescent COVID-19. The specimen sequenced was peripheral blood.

DNA for the CDR3: TGTGCCAGTAGCTTACTAGGAACGGGCGGGGAGCTGTTTTTT. The encoded protein is CASSLLGTGGELFF. The chain employs TRBV19 and TRBJ2-2; possibly TRBD2 for D (5 bases). Germline values: CDR1 LNHDA, CDR2 SQIVND (reference sequence). Trimming pared 6 bases from V and 7 bases from J, leaving 15 bases between. This CDR3 has 14 amino acids.